Below, 2 T cell receptor beta chains from the same sample are listed, as sequenced in a study of technical replicates of blood from a few donors. Using immunoSEQ multiplex PCR, the repertoire was profiled, and TCRdb retains in-frame clones only, with some absent. This sample has about 82,000 clones, with around 94% found just once. Sequences were obtained from T cells isolated from PBMCs. Every receptor here comes from a human donor in good health.

The chain employs TRBV5-4 and TRBJ2-7, with 8 bases fitting TRBD1. This CDR3 is built from 14 residues. CDR1 and CDR2 from the germline V gene are SGHNT and YYREEE (reference sequence). V was clipped by 4 bases and J by 4 bases; unmatched bases: 7. CDR3: CASSQDRGLYEQYF. CDR3 DNA: TGTGCCAGCAGCCAAGACAGGGGCCTTTACGAGCAGTACTTC.

CDR3 loop: CASSVDPGQGAPNYGYTF. As DNA, the CDR3 is TGTGCCAGCAGCGTAGACCCCGGGCAGGGGGCCCCTAACTATGGCTACACCTTC. The chain is built from TRBV9 and TRBJ1-2, with 8 bases matching TRBD1. After removal of 0 bases from V and 0 bases from J, the junction contained 10 bases not matched to a gene. CDR1 SGDLS and CDR2 YYNGEE come from the germline V gene. This CDR3 comprises 18 residues.